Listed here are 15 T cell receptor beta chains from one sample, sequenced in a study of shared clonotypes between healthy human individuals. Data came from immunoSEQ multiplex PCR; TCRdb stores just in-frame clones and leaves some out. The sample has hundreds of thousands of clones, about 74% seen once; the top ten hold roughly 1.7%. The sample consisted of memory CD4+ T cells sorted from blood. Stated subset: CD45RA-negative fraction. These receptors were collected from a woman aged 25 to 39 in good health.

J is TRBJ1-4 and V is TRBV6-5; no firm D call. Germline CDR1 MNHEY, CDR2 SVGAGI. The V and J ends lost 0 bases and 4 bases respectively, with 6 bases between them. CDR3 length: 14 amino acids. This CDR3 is CASSYSNLNEKLFF. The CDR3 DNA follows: TGTGCCAGCAGTTACTCGAATCTTAATGAAAAACTGTTTTTT.

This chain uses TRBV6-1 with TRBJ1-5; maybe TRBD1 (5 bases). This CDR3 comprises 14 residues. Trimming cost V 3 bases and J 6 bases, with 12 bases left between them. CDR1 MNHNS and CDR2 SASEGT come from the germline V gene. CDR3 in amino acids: CASSEQGPGQPQHF. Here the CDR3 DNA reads TGTGCCAGCAGTGAGCAGGGCCCCGGTCAGCCCCAGCATTTT.

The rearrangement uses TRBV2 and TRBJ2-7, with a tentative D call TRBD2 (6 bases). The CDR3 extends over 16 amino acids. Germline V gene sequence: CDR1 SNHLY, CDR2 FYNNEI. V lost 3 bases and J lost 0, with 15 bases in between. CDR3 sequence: CASSEGPAGHSYEQYF. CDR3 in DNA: TGTGCCAGCAGTGAGGGACCAGCGGGCCACTCCTACGAGCAGTACTTC. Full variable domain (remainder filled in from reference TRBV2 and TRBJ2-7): EPEVTQTPSHQVTQMGQEVILRCVPISNHLYFYWYRQILGQKVEFLVSFYNNEISEKSEIFDDQFSVERPDGSNFTLKIRSTKLEDSAMYFCASSEGPAGHSYEQYFGPGTRLTVT.

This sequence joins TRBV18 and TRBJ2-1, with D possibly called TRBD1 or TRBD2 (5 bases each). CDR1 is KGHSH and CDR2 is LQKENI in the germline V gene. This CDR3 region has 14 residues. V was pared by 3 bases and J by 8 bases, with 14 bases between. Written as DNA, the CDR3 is TGTGCCAGCTCACCCCGGGACCGCCCTCATGAGCAGTTCTTC. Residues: CASSPRDRPHEQFF.

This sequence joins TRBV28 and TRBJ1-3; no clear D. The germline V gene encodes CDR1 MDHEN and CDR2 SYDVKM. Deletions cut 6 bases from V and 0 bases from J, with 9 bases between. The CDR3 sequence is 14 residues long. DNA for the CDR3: TGTGCCAGCAGAGAACATAGCTCTGGAAACACCATATATTTT. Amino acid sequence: CASREHSSGNTIYF.

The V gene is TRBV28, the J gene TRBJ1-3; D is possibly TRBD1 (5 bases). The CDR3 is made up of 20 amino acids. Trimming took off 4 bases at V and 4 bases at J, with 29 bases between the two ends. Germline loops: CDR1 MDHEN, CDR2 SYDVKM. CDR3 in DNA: TGTGCCAGCAGTTCATCTCTCGGGTCAGAGAGGGGATTTGTGGGAAACACCATATATTTT. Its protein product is CASSSSLGSERGFVGNTIYF.

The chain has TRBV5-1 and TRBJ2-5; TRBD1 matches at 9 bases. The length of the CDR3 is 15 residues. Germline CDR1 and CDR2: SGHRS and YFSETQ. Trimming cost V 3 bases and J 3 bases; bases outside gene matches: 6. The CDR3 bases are TGCGCCAGCAGCTGGCTCAGGACAGGGGAAGAGACCCAGTACTTC. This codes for CASSWLRTGEETQYF.

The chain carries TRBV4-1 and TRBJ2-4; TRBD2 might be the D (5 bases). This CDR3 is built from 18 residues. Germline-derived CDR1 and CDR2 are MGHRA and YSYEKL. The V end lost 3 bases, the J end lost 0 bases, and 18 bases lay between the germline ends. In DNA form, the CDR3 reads TGCGCCAGCAGCCACAATAAAGGAGGCGCACTAGCCAAAAACATTCAGTACTTC. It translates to CASSHNKGGALAKNIQYF.

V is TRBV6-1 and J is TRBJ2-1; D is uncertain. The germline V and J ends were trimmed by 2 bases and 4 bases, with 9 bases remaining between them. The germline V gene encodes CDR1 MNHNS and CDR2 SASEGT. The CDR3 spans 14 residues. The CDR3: CASSEIGRYNEQFF. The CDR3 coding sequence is TGTGCCAGCAGTGAAATTGGGCGGTACAATGAGCAGTTCTTC.

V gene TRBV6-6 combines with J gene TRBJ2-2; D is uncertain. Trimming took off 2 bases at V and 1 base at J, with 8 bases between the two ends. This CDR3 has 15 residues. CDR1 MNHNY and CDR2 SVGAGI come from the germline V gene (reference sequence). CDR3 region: CASSYRSVNTGELFF. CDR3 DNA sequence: TGTGCCAGCAGTTACAGGAGCGTGAACACCGGGGAGCTGTTTTTT.

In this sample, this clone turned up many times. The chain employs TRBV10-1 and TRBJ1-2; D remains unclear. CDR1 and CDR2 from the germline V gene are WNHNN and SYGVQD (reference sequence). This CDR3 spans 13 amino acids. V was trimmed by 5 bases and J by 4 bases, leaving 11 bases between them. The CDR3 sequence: CASSPHVSYGYTF. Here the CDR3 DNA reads TGCGCCAGCAGTCCACATGTTTCCTATGGCTACACCTTC.

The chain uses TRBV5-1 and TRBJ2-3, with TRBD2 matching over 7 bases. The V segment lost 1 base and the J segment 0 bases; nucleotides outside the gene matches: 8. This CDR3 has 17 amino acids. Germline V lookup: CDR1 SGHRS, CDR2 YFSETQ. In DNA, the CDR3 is TGCGCCAGCAGCTTGAATGCGCCTAGCGGAAGCACAGATACGCAGTATTTT. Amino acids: CASSLNAPSGSTDTQYF.

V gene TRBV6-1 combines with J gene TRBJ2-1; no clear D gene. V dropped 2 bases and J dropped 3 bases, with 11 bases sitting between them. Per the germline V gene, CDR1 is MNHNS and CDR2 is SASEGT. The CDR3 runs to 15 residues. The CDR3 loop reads CASSESLDDYNEQFF. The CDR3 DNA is TGTGCCAGCAGTGAAAGTTTGGACGACTACAATGAGCAGTTCTTC.

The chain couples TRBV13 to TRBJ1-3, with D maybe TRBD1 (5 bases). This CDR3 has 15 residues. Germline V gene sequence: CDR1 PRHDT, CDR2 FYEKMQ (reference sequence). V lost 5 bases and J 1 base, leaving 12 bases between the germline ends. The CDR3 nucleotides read TGTGCCAGCAGCGCAGAGAGGGGTTCTGGAAACACCATATATTTT. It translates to CASSAERGSGNTIYF.

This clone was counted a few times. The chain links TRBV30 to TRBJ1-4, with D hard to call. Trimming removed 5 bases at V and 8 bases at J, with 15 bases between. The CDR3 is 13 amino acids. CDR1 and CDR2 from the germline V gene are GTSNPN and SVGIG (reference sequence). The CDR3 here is CAWAGNMREKLFF. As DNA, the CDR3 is TGTGCCTGGGCTGGAAACATGAGGGAAAAACTGTTTTTT.